The clone carrying this T cell receptor beta chain was found a few times. This sample is part of a study of CD8 T cells in Susac syndrome. The authors sequenced TCR beta from blood CD8+ and CD4+ T cells. Germline V lookup: CDR1 LNHDA, CDR2 SQIVND (reference sequence). V was cut by 4 bases and J by 3 bases, with 4 bases left in between. The CDR3 consists of 11 residues. cDNA came from roughly 0.53 to 1 ug RNA primed by random hexamers. It was immunoSEQ multiplex PCR that amplified TCR beta CDR3 across 54 Vbeta and 13 Jbeta. TCRdb passed the immunoSEQ multiplex PCR reads through MiXCR, listing each CDR3 protein once. The profile covers a few hundred thousand distinct CDR3 sequences, with 92% appearing a single time and less than 0.15% taken by the ten largest.

The sequence was collected from a human donor with multiple sclerosis. Sequencing used CD8+ T cells from PBMCs. The chain recombines TRBV19 with TRBJ2-7; D gene ambiguous. CDR3 DNA: TGTGCCAGTAGTAAAGGCTACGAGCAGTACTTC. Protein: CASSKGYEQYF.